This T cell receptor beta chain emerged from a study of shared clonotypes between healthy human individuals. Study summary: Those who served as donors were two women and three men between the ages of 18 and 49. Study results and limitations: Even with large depth, rarefaction showed that sorted-subset sequencing was incomplete.

A word on this clone: Its antigen is unidentified.

CD45RO-negative, CCR7-selected cells formed the naive CD8 fraction, which excluded terminally differentiated effector memory CD45RA+ cells. V shed 1 base and J shed 7 bases, with 11 bases lying between them. The CDR3 runs to 13 residues. CDR1 is LGHNA, CDR2 YSLEER, per germline. Libraries were prepared by immunoSEQ multiplex PCR; TCRdb keeps only in-frame clonotypes and omits some of them. The table includes under 850,000 clones, more than 85% detected once. Sequenced material: naive CD8+ T cells sorted from blood. The sequence derives from a man aged 25 to 40 in good health. The rearrangement uses TRBV4-3 and TRBJ2-7, with a weak D call TRBD2 (6 bases). Here the CDR3 DNA reads TGCGCCAGCAGCCAAGTCTCGGCGGGGGAGCAGTACTTC. Translating it yields CASSQVSAGEQYF.